The clone carrying this T cell receptor (beta chain) came up a few times. What it recognizes is unknown. Specified treatment: over 15 received Ad26.COV2.S at low or high dose, single or two shots; 5 received placebo; per-sample allocation not given. Material that was analyzed had been drawn on day 63 after the first vaccine or placebo injection. This Boston cohort included adults aged 18-55 years. Profiling relied on immunoSEQ multiplex PCR, and the TCRdb table lists in-frame clones only, not all of them. The sample includes roughly 460,000 clones, about 89% of them seen just once. This entry is derived from a study of Ad26.COV2.S vaccination and SARS-CoV-2 variants. As for the study in general: The study gave Ad26.COV2.S intramuscularly, once or twice 56 days apart. Study-wide points: Vaccine recipients posted higher spike-specific TCR breadth than their placebo counterparts.

This sequence was found in a person aged 18-60 years who received the Ad26.COV2.S COVID-19 vaccine or a placebo. The sample here was peripheral blood, taken in a trial of Ad26.COV2.S vaccine versus placebo.

Here the CDR3 DNA reads TGTGCCAGCCGGGACAGGGCCTTACTTTCGAGCTCCTATAATTCACCCCTCCACTTT. Protein: CASRDRALLSSSYNSPLHF. The chain links TRBV2 to TRBJ1-6, with 9 bases fitting TRBD1. With 8 bases clipped from V and 0 bases from J, the junction kept 14 bases outside the gene matches. This CDR3 spans 19 amino acids. The germline V gene has CDR1 SNHLY and CDR2 FYNNEI.